This entry lists 16 T cell receptor beta chains sequenced from one sample in a study of response to subunit inactivated influenza vaccine. TCRdb fed the RT-PCR reads into MiXCR, producing one record per CDR3 protein. The sample consists of approximately 480,000 distinct CDR3 sequences, approximately 11% of them appearing once. Sequences were derived from PBMCs from blood, sampled roughly 45 days after vaccination. Source of these receptors: a man aged 45-65 years who received an inactivated influenza vaccine.

In its sample, this clonotype was seen a few times. The rearrangement joins TRBV7-2 to TRBJ2-2, with TRBD2 matching over 7 bases. This CDR3 comprises 16 residues. The junction had 10 bases not matched to a gene; V was cut back by 5 bases and J by 4 bases. CDR1 SGHTA and CDR2 FQGNSA come from the germline V gene. DNA of the CDR3: TGTGCCAGCAGCATAAGAGGGGAGGGACGCACCGGGGAGCTGTTTTTT. Translated, it gives CASSIRGEGRTGELFF.

The rearrangement uses TRBV7-8 and TRBJ2-5; 7 bases map to TRBD2. Germline V gene data show CDR1 as SGHVS and CDR2 as FQNEAQ. The length of the CDR3 is 15 residues. Losses at the gene ends were 5 bases for V and 4 bases for J; bases not matched to a gene: 10. DNA for the CDR3: TGTGCCAGCAGCGTTAGGCAGGGAGGGGTAGAGACCCAGTACTTC. Translated, it gives CASSVRQGGVETQYF.

This clonotype came up a few times. This chain joins TRBV6-5 and TRBJ2-3; 8 bases map to TRBD2. Germline V CDR1 and CDR2: MNHEY, SVGAGI. There are 17 residues in the CDR3. Trimming cost V 0 bases and J 3 bases; bases outside gene matches: 8. In DNA form, the CDR3 reads TGTGCCAGCAGTTACTCACCGGGAGGGGGTCCTACAGATACGCAGTATTTT. Translation: CASSYSPGGGPTDTQYF.

Many counts were recorded for this clonotype. V is TRBV12-3 or TRBV12-4 and J is TRBJ1-6; D might be TRBD1 (5 bases). V was pared by 6 bases and J by 10 bases, with 16 bases between. The CDR3 runs to 14 residues. The CDR3 is CASSPGGGGSPLHF. CDR3 coding DNA: TGTGCCAGCAGCCCTGGGGGGGGAGGATCACCCCTCCACTTT.

The genes are TRBV20-1 and TRBJ1-1, with 8 bases matching TRBD1. The junction had 5 bases not matched to a gene; V was cut back by 4 bases and J by 7 bases. CDR3 size: 12 residues. Germline values: CDR1 DFQATT, CDR2 SNEGSKA (reference sequence). Here the CDR3 reads CSAKTGDIEAFF. The CDR3 region has the DNA TGCAGTGCTAAGACAGGGGACATTGAAGCTTTCTTT.

This clonotype has at least ten counts. The chain links TRBV7-6 to TRBJ2-7; D is undetermined. Germline loops: CDR1 SGHVS, CDR2 FNYEAQ. There are 15 residues in the CDR3. V was pared by 4 bases and J by 4 bases, with 17 bases between. For the CDR3, the DNA is TGTGCCAGCAGCTCCGGTGTGGGCCAAGGGTACGAGCAGTACTTC. This codes for CASSSGVGQGYEQYF.

This sequence joins TRBV15 and TRBJ2-1, with a weak D call TRBD2 (7 bases). Trimming stripped 3 bases from V and 3 bases from J, with 12 bases between. Germline CDR1 LNHNV, CDR2 YYDKDF (reference sequence). The CDR3 length is 15 residues. The CDR3 sequence is CATSRGGGLYNEQFF. CDR3 sequence (DNA): TGTGCCACCAGCAGGGGGGGGGGCCTCTACAATGAGCAGTTCTTC.

J is TRBJ2-3 and V is TRBV4-2; 7 bases map to TRBD1. V lost 1 base, J lost 3 bases, and 10 bases stayed unmatched. This CDR3 is built from 17 residues. Germline V gives CDR1 LGHNA, CDR2 YNFKEQ. The CDR3 here is CASSQVRGLSLTDTQYF. The CDR3, as DNA: TGTGCCAGCAGCCAAGTAAGGGGGCTAAGTCTGACAGATACGCAGTATTTT.

This clonotype was detected many times. The rearrangement uses TRBV4-1 and TRBJ2-7; 9 nucleotides line up with TRBD1. Per germline, CDR1 MGHRA and CDR2 YSYEKL. CDR3 length equals 15 residues. The V gene end was trimmed by 5 bases and the J gene end by 2 bases; junction bases not matched to a gene: 7. In nucleotides, the CDR3 is TGCGCCAGCAGCACTCGGACAGGGGCGGCCTACGAGCAGTACTTC. Its protein product is CASSTRTGAAYEQYF.

This clonotype was seen a handful of times. This chain connects TRBV7-8 to TRBJ2-7, with D maybe TRBD1 (5 bases). The germline gives CDR1 SGHVS, CDR2 FQNEAQ. The CDR3 is made up of 16 amino acids. Trimming cost V 4 bases and J 2 bases, with 18 bases left between them. In DNA, the CDR3 is TGTGCCAGCAGCTCGGTTGGGGCCCGGGTCACCTACGAGCAGTACTTC. It is translated as CASSSVGARVTYEQYF. Looking up the rest from reference TRBV7-8 and TRBJ2-7 gives the full variable domain: GAGVSQSPRYKVAKRGQDVALRCDPISGHVSLFWYQQALGQGPEFLTYFQNEAQLDKSGLPSDRFFAERPEGSVSTLKIQRTQQEDSAVYLCASSSVGARVTYEQYFGPGTRLTVT.

The chain combines TRBV28 with TRBJ2-7, with D possibly matching TRBD1 (5 bases). The germline V and J ends were trimmed by 2 bases and 0 bases, with 17 bases remaining between them. From germline, CDR1 is MDHEN and CDR2 SYDVKM. CDR3 length equals 17 residues. The chain's CDR3 is CASSLNLKGSSSYEQYF. The DNA for the CDR3 is TGTGCCAGCAGTTTAAATCTTAAGGGGTCAAGCTCCTACGAGCAGTACTTC.

The chain employs TRBV13 and TRBJ2-2; D is perhaps TRBD1 or TRBD2 (6 bases each). The germline V gene encodes CDR1 PRHDT and CDR2 FYEKMQ (reference sequence). The CDR3 consists of 16 residues. Trimming took off 3 bases at V and 6 bases at J, with 17 bases between the two ends. CDR3 protein: CASSFLGRDKAGELFF. The DNA of the CDR3 is TGTGCCAGCAGCTTTTTAGGGCGGGACAAGGCCGGGGAGCTGTTTTTT. Based on the CDR3 plus reference TRBV13 and TRBJ2-2, the full variable domain is AAGVIQSPRHLIKEKRETATLKCYPIPRHDTVYWYQQGPGQDPQFLISFYEKMQSDKGSIPDRFSAQQFSDYHSELNMSSLELGDSALYFCASSFLGRDKAGELFFGEGSRLTVL.

This clonotype was seen repeatedly, ten times or more. This chain links TRBV5-5 with TRBJ2-7; 8 positions agree with TRBD2. Germline assignment: CDR1 SGHKS and CDR2 YYEKEE (reference sequence). This CDR3 has 16 amino acids. J lost 4 bases, V lost 0 bases, and 9 bases had no gene match. CDR3 nucleotide sequence: TGTGCCAGCAGCTTGGCCGGGGTAGCGGGAAGGTACGAGCAGTACTTC. Its translation: CASSLAGVAGRYEQYF.

There are a few counts of this clonotype. This chain joins TRBV19 and TRBJ1-5; D remains unclear. CDR1 and CDR2 from the germline V gene are LNHDA and SQIVND (reference sequence). V lost 4 bases, J lost 11 bases, and 21 bases lay in between. The CDR3 consists of 15 residues. CDR3 bases: TGTGCCAGTAGTACGGACGGGCAATTACGGGTGGCCCAGCATTTT. Translating it yields CASSTDGQLRVAQHF.

The gene calls are TRBV12-3 or TRBV12-4 and TRBJ1-5; 8 bases line up with TRBD1. This CDR3 contains 18 residues. V lost 7 bases and J lost 0; bases outside the gene matches: 14. The CDR3 DNA is TGTGCCAGCACCGCGGGGCAGGGGGCAGATGTTAGCAATCAGCCCCAGCATTTT. It codes for CASTAGQGADVSNQPQHF.

This clonotype has a handful of counts. This chain uses TRBV7-8 with TRBJ1-6; the D is unclear. The CDR3 length is 17 residues. CDR1 is SGHVS, CDR2 FQNEAQ, per germline. V lost 1 base and J lost 3, with 13 bases in between. CDR3: CASSLEGRALYNSPLHF. CDR3 sequence (DNA): TGTGCCAGCAGCTTAGAGGGTAGGGCCCTCTATAATTCACCCCTCCACTTT.